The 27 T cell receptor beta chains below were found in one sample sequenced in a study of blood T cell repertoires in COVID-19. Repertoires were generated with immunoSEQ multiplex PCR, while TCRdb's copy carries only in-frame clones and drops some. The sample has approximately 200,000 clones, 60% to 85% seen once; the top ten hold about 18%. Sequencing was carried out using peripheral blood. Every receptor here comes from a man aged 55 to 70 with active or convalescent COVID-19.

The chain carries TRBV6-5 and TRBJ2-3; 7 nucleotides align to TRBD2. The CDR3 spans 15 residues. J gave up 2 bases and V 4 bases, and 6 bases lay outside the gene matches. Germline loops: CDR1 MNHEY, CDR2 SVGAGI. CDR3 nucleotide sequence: TGTGCCAGCAGTTCGGGGGGTGCCTACACAGATACGCAGTATTTT. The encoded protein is CASSSGGAYTDTQYF.

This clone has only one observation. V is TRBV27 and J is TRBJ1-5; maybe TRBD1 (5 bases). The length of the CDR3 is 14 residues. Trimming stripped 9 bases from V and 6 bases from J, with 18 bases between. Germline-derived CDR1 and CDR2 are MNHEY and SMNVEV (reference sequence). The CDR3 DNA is TGTGCCAGGGTGAGCAGGGAAGGGGTTCAGCCCCAGCATTTT. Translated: CARVSREGVQPQHF.

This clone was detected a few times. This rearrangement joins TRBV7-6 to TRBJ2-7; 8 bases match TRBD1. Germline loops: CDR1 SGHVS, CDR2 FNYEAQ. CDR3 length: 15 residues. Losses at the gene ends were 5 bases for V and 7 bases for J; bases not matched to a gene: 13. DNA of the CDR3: TGTGCCAGCAGCCGCTGGGTGGGACAGGCGAGGGAGCAGTACTTC. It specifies CASSRWVGQAREQYF.

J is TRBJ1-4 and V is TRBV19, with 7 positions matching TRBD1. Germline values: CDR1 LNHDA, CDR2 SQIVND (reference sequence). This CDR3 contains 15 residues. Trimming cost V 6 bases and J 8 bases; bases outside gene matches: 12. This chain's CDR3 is CASSTIRQGGEKLFF. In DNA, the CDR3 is TGTGCCAGTAGCACCATAAGACAGGGTGGAGAAAAACTGTTTTTT.

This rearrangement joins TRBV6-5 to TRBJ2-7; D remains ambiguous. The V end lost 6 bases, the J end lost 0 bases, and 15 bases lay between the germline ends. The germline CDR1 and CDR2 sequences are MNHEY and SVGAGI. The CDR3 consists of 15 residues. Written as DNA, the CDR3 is TGTGCCAGCAGCCGATTCACCCGAGGCTCCTACGAGCAGTACTTC. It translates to CASSRFTRGSYEQYF.

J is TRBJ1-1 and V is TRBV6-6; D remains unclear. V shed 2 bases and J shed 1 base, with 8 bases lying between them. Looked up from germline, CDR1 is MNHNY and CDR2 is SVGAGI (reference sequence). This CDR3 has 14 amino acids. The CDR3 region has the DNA TGTGCCAGCAGTTACGACGCGGGGAACACTGAAGCTTTCTTT. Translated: CASSYDAGNTEAFF.

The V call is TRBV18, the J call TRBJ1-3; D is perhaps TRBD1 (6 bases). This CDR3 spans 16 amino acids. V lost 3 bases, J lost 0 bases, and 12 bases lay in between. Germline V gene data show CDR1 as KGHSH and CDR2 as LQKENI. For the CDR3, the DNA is TGTGCCAGCTCACCTACGACAGGCTTCTCTGGAAACACCATATATTTT. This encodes CASSPTTGFSGNTIYF.

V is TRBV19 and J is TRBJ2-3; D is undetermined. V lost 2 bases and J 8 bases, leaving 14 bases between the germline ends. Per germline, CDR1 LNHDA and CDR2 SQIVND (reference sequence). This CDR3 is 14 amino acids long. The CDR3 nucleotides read TGTGCCAGTAGTATAAACTTAGGAAGAGGTACGCAGTATTTT. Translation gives CASSINLGRGTQYF.

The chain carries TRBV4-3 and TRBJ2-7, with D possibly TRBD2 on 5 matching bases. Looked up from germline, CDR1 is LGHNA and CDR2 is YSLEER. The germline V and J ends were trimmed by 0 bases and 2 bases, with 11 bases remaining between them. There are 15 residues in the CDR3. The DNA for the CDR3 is TGCGCCAGCAGCCAAGACTGGACTTCCACCTACGAGCAGTACTTC. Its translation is CASSQDWTSTYEQYF.

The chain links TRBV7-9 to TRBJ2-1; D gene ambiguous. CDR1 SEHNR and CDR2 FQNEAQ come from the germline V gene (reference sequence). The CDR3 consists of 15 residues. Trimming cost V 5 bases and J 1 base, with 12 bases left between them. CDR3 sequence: CASSPLLKSYNEQFF. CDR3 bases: TGTGCCAGCAGCCCCCTCCTAAAGTCCTACAATGAGCAGTTCTTC.

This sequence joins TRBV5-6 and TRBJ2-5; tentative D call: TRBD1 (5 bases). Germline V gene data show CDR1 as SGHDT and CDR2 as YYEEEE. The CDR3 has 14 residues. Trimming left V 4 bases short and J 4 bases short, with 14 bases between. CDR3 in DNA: TGTGCCAGCAGCCGGTCCCAGGGTGGAGAGACCCAGTACTTC. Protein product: CASSRSQGGETQYF.

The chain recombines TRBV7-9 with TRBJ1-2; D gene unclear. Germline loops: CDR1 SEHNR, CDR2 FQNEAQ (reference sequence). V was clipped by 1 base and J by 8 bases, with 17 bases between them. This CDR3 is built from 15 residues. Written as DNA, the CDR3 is TGTGCCAGCAGCTTAGACTCGCGGCATTACGGCGGCTACACCTTC. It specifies CASSLDSRHYGGYTF.

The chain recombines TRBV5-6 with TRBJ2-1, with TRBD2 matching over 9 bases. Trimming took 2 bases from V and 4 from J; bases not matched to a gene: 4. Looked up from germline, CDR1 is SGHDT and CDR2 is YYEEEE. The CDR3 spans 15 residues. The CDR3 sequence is CASSFRLAVYNEQFF. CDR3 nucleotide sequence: TGTGCCAGCAGCTTTCGACTAGCGGTTTACAATGAGCAGTTCTTC.

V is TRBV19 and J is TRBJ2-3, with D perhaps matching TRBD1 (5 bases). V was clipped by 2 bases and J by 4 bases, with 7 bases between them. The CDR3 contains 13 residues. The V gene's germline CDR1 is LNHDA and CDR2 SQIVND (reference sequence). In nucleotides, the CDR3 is TGTGCCAGTAGTATACAGGGTTCAGATACGCAGTATTTT. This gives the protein CASSIQGSDTQYF.

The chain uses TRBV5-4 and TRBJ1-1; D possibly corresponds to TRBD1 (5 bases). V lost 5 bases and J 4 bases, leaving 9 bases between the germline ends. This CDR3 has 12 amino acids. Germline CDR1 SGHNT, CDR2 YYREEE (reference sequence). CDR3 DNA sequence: TGTGCCAGCAGGGGGGAGGGCACTGAAGCTTTCTTT. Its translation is CASRGEGTEAFF.

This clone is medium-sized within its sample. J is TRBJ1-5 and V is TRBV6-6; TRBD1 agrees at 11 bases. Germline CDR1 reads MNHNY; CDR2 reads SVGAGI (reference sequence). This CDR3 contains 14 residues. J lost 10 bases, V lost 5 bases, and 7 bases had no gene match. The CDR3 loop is CASSQGQGGGPQHF. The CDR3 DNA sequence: TGTGCCAGCAGTCAGGGACAGGGGGGGGGTCCCCAGCATTTT.

CDR3 amino acids: CASSSDGGQHYEQYF. The CDR3 DNA is TGTGCCAGCAGTTCGGATGGGGGACAGCACTACGAGCAGTACTTC. The chain is built from TRBV27 and TRBJ2-7; 7 bases are shared with TRBD1. Unmatched junction bases numbered 9, after V lost 4 bases and J lost 3 bases. CDR1 and CDR2 (germline): MNHEY, SMNVEV (reference sequence). The CDR3 is 15 residues long.

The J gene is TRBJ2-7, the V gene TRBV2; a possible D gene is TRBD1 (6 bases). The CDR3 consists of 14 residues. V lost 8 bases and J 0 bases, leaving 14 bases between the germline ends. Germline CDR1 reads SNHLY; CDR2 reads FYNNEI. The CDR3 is CASLNRDNSYEQYF. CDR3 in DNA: TGTGCCAGCCTCAACCGGGACAACTCCTACGAGCAGTACTTC.

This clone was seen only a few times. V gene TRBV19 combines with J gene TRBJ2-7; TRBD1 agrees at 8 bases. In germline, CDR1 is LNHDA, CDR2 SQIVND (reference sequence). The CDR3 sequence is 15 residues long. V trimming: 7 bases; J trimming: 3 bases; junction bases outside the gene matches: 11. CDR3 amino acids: CASTPTGGTNYEQYF. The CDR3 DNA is TGTGCCAGTACCCCCACAGGGGGAACTAACTACGAGCAGTACTTC.

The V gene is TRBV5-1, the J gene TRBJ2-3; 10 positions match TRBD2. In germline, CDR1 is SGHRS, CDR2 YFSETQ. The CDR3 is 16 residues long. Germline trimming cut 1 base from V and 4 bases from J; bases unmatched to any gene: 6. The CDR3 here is CASSLFLAGVPDTQYF. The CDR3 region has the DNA TGCGCCAGCAGCTTGTTCCTAGCGGGAGTACCAGATACGCAGTATTTT. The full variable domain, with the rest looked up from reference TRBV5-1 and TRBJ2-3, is KAGVTQTPRYLIKTRGQQVTLSCSPISGHRSVSWYQQTPGQGLQFLFEYFSETQRNKGNFPGRFSGRQFSNSRSEMNVSTLELGDSALYLCASSLFLAGVPDTQYFGPGTRLTVL.

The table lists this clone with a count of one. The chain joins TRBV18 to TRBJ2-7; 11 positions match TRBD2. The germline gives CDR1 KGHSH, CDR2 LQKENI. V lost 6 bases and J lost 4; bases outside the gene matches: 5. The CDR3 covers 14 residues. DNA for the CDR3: TGTGCCAGCTCGCAAACTAGCGGGAGATACGAGCAGTACTTC. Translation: CASSQTSGRYEQYF.

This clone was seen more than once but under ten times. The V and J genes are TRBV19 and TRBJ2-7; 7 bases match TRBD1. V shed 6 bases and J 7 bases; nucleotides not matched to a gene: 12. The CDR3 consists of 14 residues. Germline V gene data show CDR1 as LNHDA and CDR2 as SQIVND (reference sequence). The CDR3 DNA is TGTGCCAGTAGAGACAGGGATGGTCTTGGGGAGCAGTACTTC. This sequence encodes CASRDRDGLGEQYF.

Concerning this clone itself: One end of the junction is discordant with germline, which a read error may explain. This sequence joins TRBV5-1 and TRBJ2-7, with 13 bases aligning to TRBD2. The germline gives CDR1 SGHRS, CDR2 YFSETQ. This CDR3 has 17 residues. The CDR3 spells CARSGGGLAGSSYEQYF. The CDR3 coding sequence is TGCGCCCGCAGCGGGGGGGGACTAGCGGGATCCTCCTACGAGCAGTACTTC. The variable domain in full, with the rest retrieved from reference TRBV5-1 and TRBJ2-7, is KAGVTQTPRYLIKTRGQQVTLSCSPISGHRSVSWYQQTPGQGLQFLFEYFSETQRNKGNFPGRFSGRQFSNSRSEMNVSTLELGDSALYLCARSGGGLAGSSYEQYFGPGTRLTVT.

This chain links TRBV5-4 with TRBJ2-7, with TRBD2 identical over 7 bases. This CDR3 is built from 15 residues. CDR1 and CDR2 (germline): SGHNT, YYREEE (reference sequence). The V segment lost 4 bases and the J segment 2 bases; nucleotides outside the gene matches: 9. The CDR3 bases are TGTGCCAGCAGCCCCCGGGCTAGCGGCACCTACGAGCAGTACTTC. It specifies CASSPRASGTYEQYF.

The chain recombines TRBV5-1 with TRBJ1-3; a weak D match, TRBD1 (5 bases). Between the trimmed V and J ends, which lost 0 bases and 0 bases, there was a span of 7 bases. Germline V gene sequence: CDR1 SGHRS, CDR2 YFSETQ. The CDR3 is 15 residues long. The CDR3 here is CASSLDDSSGNTIYF. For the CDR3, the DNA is TGCGCCAGCAGCTTGGATGACAGCTCTGGAAACACCATATATTTT.

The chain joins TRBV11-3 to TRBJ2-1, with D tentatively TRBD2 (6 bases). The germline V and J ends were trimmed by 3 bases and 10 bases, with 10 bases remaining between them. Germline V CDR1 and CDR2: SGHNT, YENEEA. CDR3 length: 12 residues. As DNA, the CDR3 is TGTGCCAGCAGCTTGACTAGATCCGAGCAGTTCTTC. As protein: CASSLTRSEQFF.

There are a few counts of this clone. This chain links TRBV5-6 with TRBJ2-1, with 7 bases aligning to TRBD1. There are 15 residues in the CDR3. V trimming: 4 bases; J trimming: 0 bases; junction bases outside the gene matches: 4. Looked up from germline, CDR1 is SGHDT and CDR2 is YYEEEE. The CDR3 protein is CASSLGQLSYNEQFF. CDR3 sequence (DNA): TGTGCCAGCAGCCTGGGACAGCTCTCCTACAATGAGCAGTTCTTC.